This T cell receptor beta chain is from a study of blood T cell repertoires in COVID-19. TCRdb's copy holds only in-frame clones and misses some; the assay was immunoSEQ multiplex PCR. The sample consists of fewer than 700,000 clones, around nine tenths of them appearing once. The CDR3 has 15 residues. Germline V gene sequence: CDR1 SGHNT, CDR2 YYREEE (reference sequence). J was trimmed by 3 bases and V by 4 bases; bases with no gene match: 7. Enrolled during active infection, Seattle patients were then followed longitudinally. The TCR originated in a woman between 45 and 60 years old with COVID-19, enrolled during active disease. This rearrangement joins TRBV5-4 to TRBJ2-7; 10 nucleotides match TRBD1. The sequenced sample was peripheral blood. DNA for the CDR3: TGTGCCAGCAGCGTTAGGGGACAGGGGTTCTACGAGCAGTACTTC. Its protein product is CASSVRGQGFYEQYF.